This entry lists 30 T cell receptor beta chains sequenced from one sample in a study of regulatory T cells in long-lasting Graves disease. TCR beta libraries were built with iRepertoire HTBI primers and Arm-PCR of CDR3 regions. Each CDR3 protein is one row after TCRdb ran MiXCR on the multiplex PCR reads. The repertoire has about 400,000 distinct CDR3 sequences, approximately 15% of them found once; the top ten carry approximately 8%. Time point here: newly diagnosed GD, antithyroid drugs for less than 3 months. Generation of the TCR library employed RNA extracted from PBMCs. These records were also assigned to another study, of T cells in Graves' hyperthyroidism and ophthalmopathy.

The sample here was peripheral blood mononuclear cells (PBMCs), taken at new diagnosis, from a patient treated with antithyroid drugs. Every receptor here comes from a woman aged 40 to 50 with Graves disease.

This clonotype was observed many times. This chain uses TRBV27 with TRBJ2-7; D call uncertain. V was trimmed by 4 bases and J by 3 bases, leaving 10 bases between them. The CDR3 contains 13 residues. The germline gives CDR1 MNHEY, CDR2 SMNVEV (reference sequence). DNA of the CDR3: TGTGCCAGCAGTTCCTTGGGTCTCTACGAGCAGTACTTC. As protein: CASSSLGLYEQYF.

In its sample, this clonotype was seen many times. This sequence joins TRBV7-2 and TRBJ1-1; possible D gene TRBD1, 6 bases. The germline V gene encodes CDR1 SGHTA and CDR2 FQGNSA. V lost 6 bases and J lost 5, with 19 bases in between. This CDR3 comprises 15 residues. This CDR3 is CASRLTQDSWTEAFF. In nucleotides, the CDR3 is TGTGCCAGCAGACTTACCCAGGACAGTTGGACTGAAGCTTTCTTT.

In its sample, this clonotype was seen a few times. The V and J genes are TRBV4-1 and TRBJ2-7, with 13 bases that match TRBD2. J lost 2 bases, V lost 3 bases, and 4 bases had no gene match. Germline values: CDR1 MGHRA, CDR2 YSYEKL. The CDR3 totals 16 residues. DNA for the CDR3: TGCGCCAGCAGCCACCCGGGACTAGCGGGAACCTACGAGCAGTACTTC. Translation gives CASSHPGLAGTYEQYF.

This clonotype showed up many times. The chain combines TRBV7-9 with TRBJ2-1; TRBD2 agrees at 8 bases. The junction had 7 bases not matched to a gene; V was cut back by 4 bases and J by 2 bases. Germline V lookup: CDR1 SEHNR, CDR2 FQNEAQ (reference sequence). The CDR3 runs 16 residues. The CDR3: CASSSEREIPYNEQFF. CDR3 DNA: TGTGCCAGCAGCTCCGAGCGGGAGATCCCCTACAATGAGCAGTTCTTC. The whole variable domain, filled in from reference TRBV7-9 and TRBJ2-1, reads DTGVSQNPRHKITKRGQNVTFRCDPISEHNRLYWYRQTLGQGPEFLTYFQNEAQLEKSRLLSDRFSAERPKGSFSTLEIQRTEQGDSAMYLCASSSEREIPYNEQFFGPGTRLTVL.

Many counts were recorded for this clonotype. The rearrangement uses TRBV28 and TRBJ2-3; the D gene is possibly TRBD2 (5 bases). The V and J ends lost 7 bases and 4 bases respectively, with 9 bases between them. The CDR3 has 12 amino acids. Looked up from germline, CDR1 is MDHEN and CDR2 is SYDVKM. The CDR3 DNA is TGTGCCAGCAATGAGGGAGCAGATACGCAGTATTTT. Translation gives CASNEGADTQYF.

This clonotype was counted many times. The chain recombines TRBV20-1 with TRBJ2-3; 9 bases are shared with TRBD1. Germline loops: CDR1 DFQATT, CDR2 SNEGSKA (reference sequence). V lost 0 bases to trimming and J lost 7 bases; unmatched junction nucleotides: 11. The CDR3 is 16 amino acids. The CDR3 region has the DNA TGCAGTGCTAGAGATTTGACAGGGGGTGAATTTCATACGCAGTATTTT. This sequence encodes CSARDLTGGEFHTQYF.

This clonotype was counted at least ten times. The gene calls are TRBV11-3 and TRBJ2-1, with 7 bases fitting TRBD2. From germline, CDR1 is SGHNT and CDR2 YENEEA. This CDR3 is built from 16 residues. V lost 1 base to trimming and J lost 0 bases; unmatched junction nucleotides: 3. CDR3 coding DNA: TGTGCCAGCAGCTTAGCGGGAGGCTCCTCCTACAATGAGCAGTTCTTC. The encoded protein is CASSLAGGSSYNEQFF.

This clonotype was detected ten times or more. The chain has TRBV6-5 and TRBJ2-7, with 11 bases fitting TRBD1. V lost 7 bases to trimming and J lost 2 bases; unmatched junction nucleotides: 7. CDR3 size: 15 residues. CDR1 MNHEY and CDR2 SVGAGI come from the germline V gene. The CDR3 here is CASIDRDRGTYEQYF. Written as DNA, the CDR3 is TGTGCCAGCATAGACCGGGACAGGGGGACCTACGAGCAGTACTTC.

A remark on this clonotype: A read error is likely here: a far larger clone is one base away. The conserved phenylalanine or tryptophan normally closing the CDR3 is absent here, so this likely arose from a read error. The rearrangement links TRBV12-3 or TRBV12-4 to TRBJ1-1; D is unclear. Trimming removed 8 bases from V and 3 bases from J, with 16 bases in between. CDR3 length: 14 residues. DNA of the CDR3: TGTGCCAGCTCCCCTCCGACGGGTTACACTGAAGCTTTCATT. Residues: CASSPPTGYTEAFI.

The CDR3 region has the DNA TGCGCCAGCAGCCAAGAAGGCCAGTCCTTAGATACGCAGTATTTT. Protein sequence: CASSQEGQSLDTQYF. The chain recombines TRBV4-3 with TRBJ2-3; D unclear. The V gene lost 0 bases and the J gene lost 5 bases, with 12 bases spanning the gap. The CDR3 has 15 amino acids. The germline V gene encodes CDR1 LGHNA and CDR2 YSLEER.

The chain uses TRBV12-3 or TRBV12-4 and TRBJ2-5; no definite D call. The V and J ends lost 3 bases and 5 bases respectively, with 19 bases between them. There are 16 residues in the CDR3. The CDR3 DNA is TGTGCCAGCAGTTTTTTTGGGTTAGTGAGATTTGAGACCCAGTACTTC. It codes for CASSFFGLVRFETQYF.

This clonotype was picked up many times. This sequence joins TRBV12-3 or TRBV12-4 and TRBJ2-7; TRBD1 or TRBD2 may be the D gene (6 bases each). V was pared by 6 bases and J by 6 bases, with 12 bases between. There are 12 residues in the CDR3. CDR3 residues: CASSFPGAEQYF. The CDR3 coding sequence is TGTGCCAGCAGCTTCCCGGGGGCCGAGCAGTACTTC.

This clonotype was detected ten times or more. This sequence joins TRBV28 and TRBJ2-3; D tentatively reads TRBD1 or TRBD2 (5 bases each). The germline gives CDR1 MDHEN, CDR2 SYDVKM. The CDR3 is 16 amino acids. V lost 5 bases and J 0 bases, leaving 15 bases between the germline ends. CDR3 nucleotide sequence: TGTGCCAGCAGTACCCCCTGGGACGCTAGCACAGATACGCAGTATTTT. It encodes CASSTPWDASTDTQYF.

In regard to this clonotype: One junction end disagrees with the germline gene, perhaps due to a read error. This rearrangement joins TRBV7-3 to TRBJ2-1; the D gene is possibly TRBD1 (6 bases). This CDR3 spans 13 amino acids. Germline CDR1 SGHTA, CDR2 FQGTGA. The CDR3 DNA sequence: TGTGCCGGCAGCCTGGACAGATACAATGAGCAGTTCTTC. Its translation: CAGSLDRYNEQFF. The whole variable domain, filled in from reference TRBV7-3 and TRBJ2-1, reads GAGVSQTPSNKVTEKGKYVELRCDPISGHTALYWYRQSLGQGPEFLIYFQGTGAADDSGLPNDRFFAVRPEGSVSTLKIQRTERGDSAVYLCAGSLDRYNEQFFGPGTRLTVL.

In its sample, this clonotype was seen many times. The J gene is TRBJ2-7, the V gene TRBV29-1; no clear D gene. The germline CDR1 and CDR2 sequences are SQVTM and ANQGSEA. V was cut by 4 bases and J by 1 base, with 11 bases left in between. The CDR3 consists of 13 residues. The CDR3 is CSVVISGSYEQYF. CDR3 in DNA: TGCAGCGTTGTTATTTCAGGTTCCTACGAGCAGTACTTC.

This clonotype was seen repeatedly, ten times or more. The CDR3 sequence is CASSHGLSTDTQYF. CDR3 bases: TGTGCCAGCAGTCATGGCCTCAGCACAGATACGCAGTATTTT. The rearrangement links TRBV27 to TRBJ2-3; D ambiguous. The CDR3 runs 14 residues. The V gene's germline CDR1 is MNHEY and CDR2 SMNVEV (reference sequence). Trimming left V 5 bases short and J 0 bases short, with 9 bases between.

Comments on this clonotype: At one of its ends the junction is not consistent with the germline gene, which may arise from a read error. Written as DNA, the CDR3 is TGTGCCAGCAGTTATGGACTAGCGGGCTACGAGCAGTGCTTC. This sequence encodes CASSYGLAGYEQCF. V gene TRBV27 combines with J gene TRBJ2-7; 11 bases align to TRBD2. The CDR3 runs to 14 residues. CDR1 MNHEY and CDR2 SMNVEV come from the germline V gene (reference sequence).

This clonotype was counted many times. This sequence joins TRBV15 and TRBJ2-3, with TRBD2 matching 8 bases. The CDR3 has 15 residues. The ends lost 8 bases at V and 3 bases at J; junction bases unmatched: 10. Germline V gene data show CDR1 as LNHNV and CDR2 as YYDKDF (reference sequence). The CDR3 region has the DNA TGTGCCACCTTAAGTCGGGAGGGTGGTACAGATACGCAGTATTTT. It specifies CATLSREGGTDTQYF.

This clonotype was observed at least ten times. The CDR3 DNA is TGTGCCAGCAGTCCACAGGGGGCGGGCGGCTACACCTTC. It codes for CASSPQGAGGYTF. The chain combines TRBV27 with TRBJ1-2; 9 bases agree with TRBD1. The CDR3 loop spans 13 amino acids. The V gene's germline CDR1 is MNHEY and CDR2 SMNVEV (reference sequence). The ends lost 5 bases at V and 8 bases at J; junction bases unmatched: 6.

J is TRBJ2-2 and V is TRBV9; D is unclear. Germline CDR1 SGDLS, CDR2 YYNGEE. V was pared by 4 bases and J by 0 bases, with 13 bases between. CDR3 length: 16 residues. This CDR3 is CASSSTPTANTGELFF. The CDR3 DNA reads as TGTGCCAGCAGCTCGACACCGACCGCGAACACCGGGGAGCTGTTTTTT.

This clonotype appeared many times. V gene TRBV14 combines with J gene TRBJ2-5, with no clear D. The V gene lost 2 bases and the J gene lost 5 bases, with 9 bases spanning the gap. This CDR3 is built from 13 residues. Germline V gives CDR1 SGHDN, CDR2 FVKESK. The CDR3 DNA follows: TGTGCCAGCAGCCAAAGAGTGGGGGAGACCCAGTACTTC. Its protein product is CASSQRVGETQYF.

At least ten counts were recorded for this clonotype. The chain combines TRBV12-3 or TRBV12-4 with TRBJ2-3; 8 nucleotides agree with TRBD2. This CDR3 region has 16 residues. V shed 5 bases, J shed 2 bases, and the junction held 9 bases outside the gene matches. The CDR3 reads CASSALGLAVTDTQYF. In DNA form, the CDR3 reads TGTGCCAGCAGTGCCCTTGGACTAGCAGTCACAGATACGCAGTATTTT.

The chain carries TRBV27 and TRBJ2-1; D possibly corresponds to TRBD1 (6 bases). Looked up from germline, CDR1 is MNHEY and CDR2 is SMNVEV (reference sequence). The CDR3 has 14 amino acids. The germline V and J ends were trimmed by 5 bases and 7 bases, with 15 bases remaining between them. DNA of the CDR3: TGTGCCAGCAGTCTACAGGGTCCTGAGAATGAGCAGTTCTTC. This translates into CASSLQGPENEQFF.

This clonotype was observed at least ten times. The chain recombines TRBV28 with TRBJ2-7; D might be TRBD1 (5 bases). The CDR3 extends over 13 amino acids. Between the trimmed V and J ends, which lost 6 bases and 6 bases, there was a span of 15 bases. The germline V gene encodes CDR1 MDHEN and CDR2 SYDVKM. CDR3 sequence reads: CASREQGMREQYF. The DNA of the CDR3 is TGTGCCAGCAGAGAGCAGGGAATGCGCGAGCAGTACTTC.

This clonotype was seen repeatedly, ten times or more. V and J are TRBV5-1 and TRBJ2-3; maybe TRBD2 (6 bases). The CDR3 loop spans 18 amino acids. The V end lost 0 bases, the J end lost 5 bases, and 22 bases lay between the germline ends. Germline V gene sequence: CDR1 SGHRS, CDR2 YFSETQ. This CDR3 is CASSLGPGTAGLGDTQYF. The CDR3 coding sequence is TGCGCCAGCAGCTTGGGGCCGGGAACGGCGGGGCTAGGAGATACGCAGTATTTT.

This clonotype has at least ten counts. V gene TRBV20-1 combines with J gene TRBJ2-7; D is unresolved. In germline, CDR1 is DFQATT, CDR2 SNEGSKA (reference sequence). This CDR3 has 15 residues. The V end lost 0 bases, the J end lost 3 bases, and 15 bases lay between the germline ends. In DNA, the CDR3 is TGCAGTGCTAGAGATCGGCAGGCAAGGGTCTACGAGCAGTACTTC. It encodes CSARDRQARVYEQYF.

The V gene is TRBV20-1, the J gene TRBJ1-4, with unresolved D. V dropped 3 bases and J dropped 6 bases, with 8 bases sitting between them. This CDR3 contains 12 residues. CDR1 DFQATT and CDR2 SNEGSKA come from the germline V gene (reference sequence). CDR3 DNA: TGCAGTGCTAGGAGGAGGGATGAAAAACTGTTTTTT. This codes for CSARRRDEKLFF.

This clonotype was recorded many times. This chain uses TRBV2 with TRBJ2-5; D is possibly TRBD2 (5 bases). The V gene lost 7 bases and the J gene lost 5 bases, with 14 bases spanning the gap. CDR3 size: 13 residues. Germline CDR1 reads SNHLY; CDR2 reads FYNNEI. In nucleotides, the CDR3 is TGTGCCAGCACTCGAGGGCCGACGGAGACCCAGTACTTC. This gives the protein CASTRGPTETQYF. Looking up the rest from reference TRBV2 and TRBJ2-5 gives the full variable domain: EPEVTQTPSHQVTQMGQEVILRCVPISNHLYFYWYRQILGQKVEFLVSFYNNEISEKSEIFDDQFSVERPDGSNFTLKIRSTKLEDSAMYFCASTRGPTETQYFGPGTRLLVL.

V is TRBV20-1 and J is TRBJ2-1; D unresolved. V shed 1 base and J shed 0 bases, with 16 bases lying between them. Germline V gives CDR1 DFQATT, CDR2 SNEGSKA (reference sequence). The CDR3 loop spans 17 amino acids. The CDR3 sequence is CSARAELLIHSYNEQFF. The CDR3 bases are TGCAGTGCTAGAGCCGAATTATTAATACACTCCTACAATGAGCAGTTCTTC.

This clonotype was seen repeatedly, ten times or more. This chain's CDR3 is CASSSYSAEAFF. CDR3 DNA: TGTGCCAGCAGTTCTTACAGTGCTGAAGCTTTCTTT. This chain joins TRBV6-5 and TRBJ1-1; D is unresolved. Germline-derived CDR1 and CDR2 are MNHEY and SVGAGI. The CDR3 consists of 12 residues. V shed 4 bases and J shed 6 bases, with 9 bases lying between them.